This T cell receptor beta chain was sequenced during a study of CD8+ T cells in alopecia areata. In each case, RNA was isolated and then reverse transcribed into cDNA as the sequencing template. TCRdb's copy holds only in-frame clones and misses some; the assay was immunoSEQ multiplex PCR. The table includes nearly 110,000 clones, about 83% detected once. Treatment described: oral pan-JAK inhibitor, 5-10 mg twice daily. Trimming took off 3 bases at V and 0 bases at J, with 18 bases between the two ends. This CDR3 has 18 amino acids. The germline V gene encodes CDR1 LGHNT and CDR2 FRNRAP. The starting material was CD8+ T cells sorted from blood, obtained at week 24, from a patient treated with tofacitinib. The sequence derives from a human donor with alopecia areata. The V and J genes are TRBV12-5 and TRBJ2-4, with D possibly TRBD1 on 5 matching bases. This chain's CDR3 is CASGFLLPRDLAKNIQYF. The CDR3, as DNA: TGTGCTAGTGGTTTCCTCCTACCCAGGGATCTAGCCAAAAACATTCAGTACTTC.